These 16 T cell receptor beta chains originate from one sample sequenced in a study of T cell changes during pregnancy in multiple sclerosis. Profiled with immunoSEQ multiplex PCR; TCRdb holds only in-frame clones, not every one. This sample has fewer than 45,000 clones, with 80% to 90% found just once. This specimen was CD4+ T cells from peripheral blood mononuclear cells, taken in the first trimester of pregnancy. The receptors stem from a female donor with multiple sclerosis, enrolled in a pregnancy study.

The gene calls are TRBV18 and TRBJ1-4; 8 bases are shared with TRBD1. Losses at the gene ends were 3 bases for V and 4 bases for J; bases not matched to a gene: 1. This CDR3 region has 14 residues. Per the germline V gene, CDR1 is KGHSH and CDR2 is LQKENI. As DNA, the CDR3 is TGTGCCAGCTCACCCACAGGGGGTAATGAAAAACTGTTTTTT. This translates into CASSPTGGNEKLFF.

The chain recombines TRBV7-9 with TRBJ1-1; 7 positions agree with TRBD1. Per germline, CDR1 SEHNR and CDR2 FQNEAQ (reference sequence). J gave up 2 bases and V 1 base, and 4 bases lay outside the gene matches. This CDR3 spans 15 amino acids. As DNA, the CDR3 is TGTGCCAGCAGCTTAGAGGGACAGAGAAACACTGAAGCTTTCTTT. This gives the protein CASSLEGQRNTEAFF.

This chain connects TRBV28 to TRBJ2-2; maybe TRBD2 (6 bases). Trimming removed 4 bases from V and 5 bases from J, with 14 bases in between. The CDR3 is 15 amino acids. CDR1 and CDR2 from the germline V gene are MDHEN and SYDVKM. In DNA, the CDR3 is TGTGCCAGCAGTTCTAGCGATCTAAGAACCGGGGAGCTGTTTTTT. This gives the protein CASSSSDLRTGELFF.

This CDR3 reads CASSSGQVRADTQYF. CDR3 nucleotide sequence: TGTGCCAGCAGTTCCGGACAGGTTAGGGCAGATACGCAGTATTTT. The chain joins TRBV6-6 to TRBJ2-3; 7 bases agree with TRBD1. The trim removed 4 bases at V and 4 bases at J, leaving 8 bases unmatched. Germline CDR1 reads MNHNY; CDR2 reads SVGAGI (reference sequence). This CDR3 is 15 amino acids long.

This clone was found a few times. V is TRBV2 and J is TRBJ2-5; 7 bases line up with TRBD2. CDR3 length: 15 amino acids. In germline, CDR1 is SNHLY, CDR2 FYNNEI. V shed 2 bases and J 7 bases; nucleotides not matched to a gene: 10. In DNA form, the CDR3 reads TGTGCCAGCAGTGAAATCGAGGCTTCTAGCGGGACCCAGTACTTC. Protein: CASSEIEASSGTQYF.

The chain combines TRBV7-2 with TRBJ2-1, with a tentative D call TRBD2 (5 bases). Between the trimmed V and J ends, which lost 1 base and 9 bases, there was a span of 13 bases. CDR1 and CDR2 from the germline V gene are SGHTA and FQGNSA. The CDR3 sequence is 14 residues long. The CDR3 DNA follows: TGTGCCAGCAGCTTAGTCGAGGGAGAGGGTGAGCAGTTCTTC. This translates into CASSLVEGEGEQFF.

The chain couples TRBV6-6 to TRBJ2-4; TRBD2 is a possible D gene (6 bases). The length of the CDR3 is 14 residues. CDR1 is MNHNY, CDR2 SVGAGI, per germline (reference sequence). V was clipped by 6 bases and J by 1 base, with 10 bases between them. CDR3 protein: CASRLAVAKNIQYF. CDR3 nucleotides: TGTGCCAGCAGGTTAGCGGTTGCCAAAAACATTCAGTACTTC.

V and J are TRBV6-5 and TRBJ2-5; the D is unclear. The CDR3 covers 13 residues. The germline CDR1 and CDR2 sequences are MNHEY and SVGAGI. Trimming shortened V by 5 bases and J by 4 bases, and 11 bases separated the two germline ends. CDR3 in DNA: TGTGCCAGCAGTCCCGGGTATGGAGAGACCCAGTACTTC. Its protein product is CASSPGYGETQYF.

The V gene is TRBV11-2, the J gene TRBJ1-4; 7 positions match TRBD1. This CDR3 comprises 13 residues. The junction had 5 bases not matched to a gene; V was cut back by 8 bases and J by 5 bases. Germline CDR1 reads SGHAT; CDR2 reads FQNNGV. The CDR3 DNA reads TGTGCCAGCGGTCGGGACAGAAATGAAAAACTGTTTTTT. Translating it yields CASGRDRNEKLFF. Full variable domain (missing parts from reference TRBV11-2 and TRBJ1-4): EAGVAQSPRYKIIEKRQSVAFWCNPISGHATLYWYQQILGQGPKLLIQFQNNGVVDDSQLPKDRFSAERLKGVDSTLKIQPAKLEDSAVYLCASGRDRNEKLFFGSGTQLSVL.

The genes are TRBV7-8 and TRBJ2-4, with no clear D. Germline V CDR1 and CDR2: SGHVS, FQNEAQ. The CDR3 covers 15 residues. V shed 1 base and J shed 5 bases, with 12 bases lying between them. This CDR3 reads CASSLGSHSQNIQYF. The CDR3 coding sequence is TGTGCCAGCAGCTTAGGCTCTCACTCCCAAAACATTCAGTACTTC.

The rearrangement links TRBV12-5 to TRBJ2-4; weak D call: TRBD1 (5 bases). This CDR3 is built from 14 residues. Between the trimmed V and J ends, which lost 7 bases and 0 bases, there was a span of 10 bases. Germline CDR1 LGHNT, CDR2 FRNRAP. The CDR3 region is CASAVGVAKNIQYF. Here the CDR3 DNA reads TGTGCTAGTGCGGTAGGGGTAGCCAAAAACATTCAGTACTTC.

This clone was detected a few times. This chain uses TRBV29-1 with TRBJ1-1, with a possible D match to TRBD1 (6 bases). V was clipped by 5 bases and J by 4 bases, with 14 bases between them. The CDR3 spans 13 residues. Germline V lookup: CDR1 SQVTM, CDR2 ANQGSEA. The CDR3 DNA sequence: TGCAGCGTTACACGGGGGGCCGGCACTGAAGCTTTCTTT. This translates into CSVTRGAGTEAFF.

The genes are TRBV5-1 and TRBJ2-2; 7 positions agree with TRBD2. Per germline, CDR1 SGHRS and CDR2 YFSETQ. V lost 7 bases, J lost 0 bases, and 15 bases stayed unmatched. This CDR3 has 18 residues. For the CDR3, the DNA is TGCGCCAGCTTGGGATCCGGGACTACAAAATCGAACACCGGGGAGCTGTTTTTT. It translates to CASLGSGTTKSNTGELFF.

The chain couples TRBV6-5 to TRBJ2-4; weak D call: TRBD2 (5 bases). Per the germline V gene, CDR1 is MNHEY and CDR2 is SVGAGI. V shed 4 bases and J shed 8 bases, with 15 bases lying between them. The length of the CDR3 is 14 residues. CDR3 residues: CASSLWARRHIQYF. The DNA of the CDR3 is TGTGCCAGCAGTTTATGGGCTAGGAGGCACATTCAGTACTTC.

The V and J genes are TRBV30 and TRBJ1-4; D is ambiguous. Germline lookup yields CDR1 GTSNPN and CDR2 SVGIG (reference sequence). V shed 0 bases and J shed 10 bases, with 15 bases lying between them. This CDR3 region has 14 residues. The CDR3 is CAWSVEGVSVKLFF. CDR3 DNA sequence: TGTGCCTGGAGTGTAGAGGGTGTCAGCGTAAAACTGTTTTTT.

J is TRBJ2-7 and V is TRBV10-1, with a tentative D call TRBD2 (6 bases). The germline V gene encodes CDR1 WNHNN and CDR2 SYGVQD (reference sequence). V was trimmed by 2 bases and J by 7 bases, leaving 18 bases between them. The CDR3 length is 15 residues. This chain's CDR3 is CASSEAQGTRGEQYF. In DNA, the CDR3 is TGCGCCAGCAGTGAGGCCCAGGGAACCCGGGGGGAGCAGTACTTC.